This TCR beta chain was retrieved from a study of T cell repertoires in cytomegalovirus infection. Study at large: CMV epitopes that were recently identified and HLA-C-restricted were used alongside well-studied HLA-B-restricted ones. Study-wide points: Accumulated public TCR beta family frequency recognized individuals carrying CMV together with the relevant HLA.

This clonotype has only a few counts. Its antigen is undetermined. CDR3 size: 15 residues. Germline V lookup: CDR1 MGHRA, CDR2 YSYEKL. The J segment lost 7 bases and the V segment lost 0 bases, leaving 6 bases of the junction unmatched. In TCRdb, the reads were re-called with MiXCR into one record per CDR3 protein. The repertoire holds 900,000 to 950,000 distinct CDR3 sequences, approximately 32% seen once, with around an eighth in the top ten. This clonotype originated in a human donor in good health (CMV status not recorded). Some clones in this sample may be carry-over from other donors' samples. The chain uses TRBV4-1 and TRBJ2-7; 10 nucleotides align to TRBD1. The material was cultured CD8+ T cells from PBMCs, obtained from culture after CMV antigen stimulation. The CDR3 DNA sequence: TGCGCCAGCAGCCAAGATGGGACAGGGGCGCGGGAGCAGTACTTC. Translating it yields CASSQDGTGAREQYF.